This entry concerns a single T cell receptor beta chain. Its cognate antigen has yet to be identified. Qualities for individual bases were not recorded, and no much larger clone is one base off. Trimming takes 5 bases from V and 5 bases from J, and the germline ends sit 15 bases apart. The germline V gene (reference sequence) supplies CDR1 PRHDT and CDR2 FYEKMQ. CDR3 length: 14 amino acids, cysteine to phenylalanine. Only CDR3 DNA is held: 42 bases, read in frame from base 1. This record belongs to a study of cytomegalovirus exposure and HLA in healthy donors (dated 2017 in TCRdb). With regard to the full study: An earlier analysis of 587 of the donors reported approximately 260 Gb of sequence data and around 120 million unique TCR beta sequences obtained from some 170 million T cells. The T cell repertoires of 666 subjects were profiled by immunosequencing and related to cytomegalovirus serostatus. The study combined high-throughput TCR immunosequencing, statistical association of individual TCRs with disease status, and machine learning to predict cytomegalovirus infection status. A separate validation cohort of about 110 different subjects was used in addition to the roughly 620-subject first cohort. Among around 400 genotyped donors of the cohort, an average of approximately 220,000 unique TCR beta nucleotide sequences was sequenced per donor, of which about 20% were non-productive. A handful of DR-DQ haplotypes were handled as single units for association and clustering because linkage in the cohort was strong. Rather than using new phenotypic data, the later analysis identified candidate immune exposures from TCR beta sequences and from how often those sequences occurred across donors. In a later analysis, previously published TCR beta repertoires from 670 or so donors were re-analyzed and high-resolution HLA genotyping was added so that TCR occurrence patterns could be studied. A later genetic analysis used genome-wide SNP genotypes for about three fifths of the 666 donors, treating that subset as a discovery cohort. HLA typing included class I and class II loci at four-digit resolution. The aim of the study was to test whether cataloging public T cell receptors could identify signatures of past pathogen exposure. Donor age, sex, ethnicity and CMV serostatus were compiled alongside the repertoire data. An early release covering 550 to 700 HLA-typed donors comprised approximately 290 gigabases of sequencing data and around 85 million unique TCR sequences. The number of donors typed differed by locus, with 629-630 for A, B, C, DRB1 and DQB1, more than 500 for DQA1, 600 to 610 for DPA1, and over 400 for DPB1. In an earlier analysis of 587 of the donors, high-throughput TCR beta sequencing was used to judge whether each TCR beta V gene segment behaved as functional or pseudogenic. The genetic ancestry cluster associated with self-reported Caucasian donors included 81% of the roughly 400 genotyped donors. All discovery cohort repertoires had been generated using a single sequencing platform. General findings and caveats noted by the study authors: According to a later analysis, parvovirus B19, influenza, CMV and Epstein-Barr virus appeared linked to several top co-occurrence clusters. The classifier was reported to diagnose cytomegalovirus status with high specificity and sensitivity in both the original and validation cohorts. According to a later analysis, TCR association rates differed among HLA loci, with DRB1 alleles showing the most associated TCRs and HLA-C alleles showing the fewest. An association between a missense DCLRE1C variant and V-gene and J-gene trimming of TCR beta chains was found in a later genetic analysis and replicated in an independent cohort. Correlated functional status among segregating V segments might reflect linkage disequilibrium, but an unknown experimental factor could not be ruled out. The study listed 150 to 200 TCR beta chains as associated with cytomegalovirus. Three of the identified cytomegalovirus-associated TCR beta chains were confirmed in vitro to be specific for cytomegalovirus antigens. Because counts were too low, about 17 rarely observed V segments, including chromosome 9 orphons, were excluded from the earlier analysis of around 640 of the donors. According to the authors, the approach could potentially be generalized to other disease states and immunological phenotypes. A cluster of highly shared sequence variants was judged likely to be a technical artifact of the sequencing pipeline. While some public TCRs were present in many individuals, most TCR sequences turned up only very rarely across donors. The cohort was sequenced for TCR beta chains only, and without alpha or paired-chain data the features that could be detected were limited. In a later analysis, around 15,000 TCR beta sequences were associated with specific HLA alleles at a false discovery rate of 0.05. For the cohort, immune exposure information was limited to CMV serostatus. HLA typing was unavailable for some donors at each locus, so association tests used only the typed subset. Broadly in line with IMGT annotations, most TCR beta V segments showed up in productive rearrangements about 87% or about 30% of the time in an earlier analysis of around 600 of the donors. The 87-base-pair reads could not distinguish some IMGT-functional V segments, including TRBV6-2 and TRBV6-3, so those segments were excluded. A further reported finding was that TCR beta sequences accurately predicted the HLA-A and HLA-B alleles for most subjects in the first cohort. A later analysis found that most CMV-associated TCR beta chains appeared HLA-restricted, with HLA associations seemingly driven largely by CMV exposure. In a later genetic analysis, fewer N-insertions in productive TCRs were reported among donors in an Asian-associated ancestry cluster than the roughly 670-donor mean. Compared with equally common non-associated chains, HLA-associated TCR beta chains in a later analysis were more clonally expanded and had lower generation probabilities. When HLA alleles, especially DR and DQ, strongly co-occurred, attributing TCR associations to individual alleles was difficult. The presence/absence analyses assumed that sequencing depth was roughly uniform across donors, and that assumption may not be true.

The cohort was made up of 500 to 850 healthy bone marrow donors. At the time of sampling, every cohort member was nominally healthy, though immune exposures that went unrecorded were likely present. The donor tested CMV seropositive and was one of the 289 seropositive cohort members. A peripheral blood sample was provided by each donor, and peripheral blood mononuclear cells were used for TCR beta sequencing. Genomic DNA was extracted from the blood cell samples with the Qiagen DNeasy Blood Extraction Kit. The library was generated by the immunoSEQ multiplex PCR assay. A mixture of 60 forward primers for TCR Vbeta segments and 13 reverse primers for TCR Jbeta segments was used in the multiplex PCR. Amplification of the CDR3 region of rearranged TCR beta genes was performed with a multiplex PCR assay on genomic DNA. The amplified TCR beta libraries were sequenced on the Illumina HiSeq System as 87-base-pair reads. From the authors' description of their analysis: A later analysis counted approximately 84 million unique TCR beta chains across the 500 to 850 repertoires, and around 9.9 million of these chains were shared by at least two donors. Raw reads were error-corrected and collapsed into unique sequences by a nearest-neighbor algorithm in which closely related sequences were merged to remove PCR and sequencing errors. Alignment of CDR3 sequences to IMGT reference sequences was used to assign V, D and J gene segments. For a sequence to be retained, a match of at least six nucleotides to both a V gene segment and a J gene segment was required. Rearrangements were classified as productive when the CDR3 lacked stop codons and remained in frame with V and J, and all other rearrangements were classified as non-productive. CDR3 was defined by IMGT convention, running from the second conserved V-encoded cysteine to the conserved J-encoded phenylalanine. The earlier analysis of 450 to 750 of the donors excluded any sequence lacking an unambiguous match to a single V gene segment. In an earlier analysis of 450 to 750 of the donors, a V segment was called functional when productive rearrangements were above 56.7%, and segregating when the standard deviation between donors exceeded 5%. To diagnose cytomegalovirus status from the catalog of TCR beta chain sequences, a statistical classification framework was built. In a later analysis, TCR nucleotide sequences were compared against IMGT/GENE-DB human TR gene sequences so that V and J genes could be assigned. The TCRdist pipeline was used in a later analysis to assign CDR3 sequences and most-parsimonious VDJ recombination scenarios. In a later analysis, each TCR beta chain was defined by its CDR3 amino acid sequence together with its V-gene family, and reads lacking a unique V-gene family were excluded. To address suspected cross-contamination and a sequencing artifact, a later analysis removed several hundred highly shared, low-generation-probability nucleotide sequences. For each public chain, a later analysis derived a clonal expansion index from normalized ranks of inferred template counts within each repertoire. Generation probabilities in a later analysis came from a VDJ recombination model fitted to out-of-frame rearrangements, and those results were checked against IGoR. In a later analysis, hypergeometric tests were used to score TCR-TCR, TCR-HLA and TCR-CMV co-occurrence, with a repertoire-size bias correction applied to TCR pairs. False discovery rates were estimated in a later analysis by permuting HLA or CMV assignments 20 times. In a later analysis, co-occurring TCRs were grouped with DBSCAN, and TCRdist sequence similarity was added when clustering was performed within HLA-allele-positive subsets. Repertoires with fewer than 30,000 or more than 120,000 public chains were left out of co-occurrence clustering, as were a few repertoires with anomalous nucleotide sharing. Held by TCRdb, this immuneACCESS table contains in-frame sequences only and omits some clones. Under half of the omission traces to an unresolved V gene where checked; the cause of the rest is unknown. V and J calls and clone size are copied from that table; D and trimming were computed from the DNA. Here the sample has 200,000 to 300,000 clones; 80% to 90% occur a single time. More than 1.5% of the sample goes to the ten largest clones.

Sequencing was carried out using PBMCs. This TCR came from a woman in her forties in good health and CMV-seropositive. The chain is made from TRBV13 and TRBJ2-5, with TRBD2 tentatively as D gene (6 bases match). The DNA sequence is given as TGTGCCAGCAGCCCACGGGGGATAGGGGAGACCCAGTACTTC. It encodes CASSPRGIGETQYF.